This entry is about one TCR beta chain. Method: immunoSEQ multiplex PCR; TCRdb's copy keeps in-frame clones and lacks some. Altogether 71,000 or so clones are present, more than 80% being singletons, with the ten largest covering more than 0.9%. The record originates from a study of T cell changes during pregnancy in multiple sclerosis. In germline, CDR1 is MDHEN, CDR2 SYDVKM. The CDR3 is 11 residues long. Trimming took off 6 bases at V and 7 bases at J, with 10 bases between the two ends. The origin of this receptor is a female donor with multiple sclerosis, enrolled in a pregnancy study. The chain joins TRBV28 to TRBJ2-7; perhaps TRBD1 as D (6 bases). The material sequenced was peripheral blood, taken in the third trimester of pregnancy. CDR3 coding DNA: TGTGCCAGCAGCCATGGGACAGAGCAGTACTTC. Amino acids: CASSHGTEQYF.